This T cell receptor beta chain appears in the sequencing data of a study of blood T cells in healthy people across ages. PBMCs were isolated at a quantity of at least 6 million per sample. Germline lookup yields CDR1 SQVTM and CDR2 ANQGSEA. The CDR3 runs 15 residues. The use of a sample-barcoded 5' primer and a J-beta primer mix characterized a second PCR of about 7 to 12 cycles. Every cDNA was tagged by a template-switch adaptor with 12 random nucleotides. MiXCR was run by TCRdb on the 5' RACE reads, yielding one entry per CDR3 protein. The table records over 700,000 distinct CDR3 sequences, roughly 25% of them present only once. This sample also appeared in a second study, on T cells of mothers and their children.

The origin of this receptor is a boy between 5 and 17 years old in good health. The sample taken for sequencing was blood. The chain employs TRBV29-1 and TRBJ2-5, with D perhaps TRBD2 (7 bases). TRBJ2-1 matches the DNA end more closely, so the J call is doubtful. CDR3 DNA sequence: TGCAGCGTTGAAGTTCAAGGGGGAGCGGGGTCTGAGCAGTTCTTC. Residues: CSVEVQGGAGSEQFF.